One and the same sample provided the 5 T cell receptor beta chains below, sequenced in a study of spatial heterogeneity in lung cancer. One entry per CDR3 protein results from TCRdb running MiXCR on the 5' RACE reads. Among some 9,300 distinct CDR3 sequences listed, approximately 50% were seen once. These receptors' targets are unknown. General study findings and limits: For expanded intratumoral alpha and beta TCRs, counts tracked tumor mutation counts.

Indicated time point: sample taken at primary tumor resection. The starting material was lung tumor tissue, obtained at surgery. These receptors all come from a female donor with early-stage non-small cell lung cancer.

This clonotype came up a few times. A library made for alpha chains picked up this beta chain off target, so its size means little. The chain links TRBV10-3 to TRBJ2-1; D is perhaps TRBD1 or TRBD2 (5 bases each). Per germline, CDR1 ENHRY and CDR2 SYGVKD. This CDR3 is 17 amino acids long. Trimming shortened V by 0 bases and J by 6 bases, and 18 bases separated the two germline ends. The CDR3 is CAISESILGTPRNEQFF. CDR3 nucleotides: TGTGCCATCAGTGAGTCGATACTAGGGACCCCGCGCAATGAGCAGTTCTTC.

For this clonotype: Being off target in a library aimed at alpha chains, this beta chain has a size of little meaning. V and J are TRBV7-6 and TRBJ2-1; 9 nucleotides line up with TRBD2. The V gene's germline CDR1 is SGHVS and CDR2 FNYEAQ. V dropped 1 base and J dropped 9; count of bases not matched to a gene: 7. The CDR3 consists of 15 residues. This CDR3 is CASSLGPAGGREQFF. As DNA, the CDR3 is TGTGCCAGCAGCTTAGGCCCAGCGGGGGGACGTGAGCAGTTCTTC.

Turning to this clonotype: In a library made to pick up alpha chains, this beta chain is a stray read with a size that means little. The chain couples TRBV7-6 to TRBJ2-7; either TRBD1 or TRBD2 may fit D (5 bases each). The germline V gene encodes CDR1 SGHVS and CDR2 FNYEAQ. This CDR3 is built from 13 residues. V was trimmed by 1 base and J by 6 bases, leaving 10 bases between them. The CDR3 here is CASSLDSGREQYF. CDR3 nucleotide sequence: TGTGCCAGCAGCTTAGATTCGGGGCGCGAGCAGTACTTC.

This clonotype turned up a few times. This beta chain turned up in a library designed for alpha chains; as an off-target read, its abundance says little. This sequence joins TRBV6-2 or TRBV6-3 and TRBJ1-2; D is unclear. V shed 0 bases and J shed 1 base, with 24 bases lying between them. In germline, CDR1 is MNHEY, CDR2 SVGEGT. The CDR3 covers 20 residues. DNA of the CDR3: TGTGCCAGCAGTTACTCGCCATCCTGGCAGGAGATCAACCTTAACTATGGCTACACCTTC. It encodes CASSYSPSWQEINLNYGYTF.

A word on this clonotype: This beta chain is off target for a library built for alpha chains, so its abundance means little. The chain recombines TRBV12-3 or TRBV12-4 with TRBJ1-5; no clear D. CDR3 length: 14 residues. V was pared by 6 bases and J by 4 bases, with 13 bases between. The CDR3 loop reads CASSYSVENQPQHF. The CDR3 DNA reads TGTGCCAGCAGCTACAGTGTCGAGAATCAGCCCCAGCATTTT.